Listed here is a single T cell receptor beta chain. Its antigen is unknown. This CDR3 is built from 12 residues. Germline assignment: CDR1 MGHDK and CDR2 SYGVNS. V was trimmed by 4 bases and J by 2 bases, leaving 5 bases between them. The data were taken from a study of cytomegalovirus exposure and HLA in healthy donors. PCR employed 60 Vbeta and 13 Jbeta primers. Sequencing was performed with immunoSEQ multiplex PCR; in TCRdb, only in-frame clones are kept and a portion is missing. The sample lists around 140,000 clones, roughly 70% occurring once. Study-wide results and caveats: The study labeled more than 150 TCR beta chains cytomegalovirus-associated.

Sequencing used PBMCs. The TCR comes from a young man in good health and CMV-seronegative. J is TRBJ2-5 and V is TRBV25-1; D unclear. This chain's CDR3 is CASSARQETQYF. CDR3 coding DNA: TGTGCCAGCAGTGCCAGACAAGAGACCCAGTACTTC.